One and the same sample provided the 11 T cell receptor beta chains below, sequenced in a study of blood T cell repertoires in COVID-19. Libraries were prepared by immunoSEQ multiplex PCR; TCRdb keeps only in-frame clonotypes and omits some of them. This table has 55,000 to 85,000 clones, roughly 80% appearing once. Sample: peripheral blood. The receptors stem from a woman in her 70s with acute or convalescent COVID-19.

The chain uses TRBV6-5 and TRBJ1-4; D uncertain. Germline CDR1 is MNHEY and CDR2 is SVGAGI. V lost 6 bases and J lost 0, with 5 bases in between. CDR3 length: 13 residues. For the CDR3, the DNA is TGTGCCAGCAGGCCAGCAACTAATGAAAAACTGTTTTTT. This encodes CASRPATNEKLFF.

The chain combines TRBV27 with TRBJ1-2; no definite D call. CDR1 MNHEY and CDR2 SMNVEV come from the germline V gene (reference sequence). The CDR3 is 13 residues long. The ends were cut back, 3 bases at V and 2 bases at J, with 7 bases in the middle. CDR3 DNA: TGTGCCAGCAGTTTTCGTGAGAACTATGGCTACACCTTC. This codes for CASSFRENYGYTF.

The CDR3 sequence is CASSLDGDIGYF. The DNA for the CDR3 is TGTGCCAGCAGCTTGGACGGGGATATAGGGTACTTC. The chain employs TRBV5-4 and TRBJ2-7; tentatively, D is TRBD2 (5 bases). The CDR3 extends over 12 amino acids. CDR1 and CDR2 from the germline V gene are SGHNT and YYREEE (reference sequence). Trimming stripped 0 bases from V and 12 bases from J, with 13 bases between.

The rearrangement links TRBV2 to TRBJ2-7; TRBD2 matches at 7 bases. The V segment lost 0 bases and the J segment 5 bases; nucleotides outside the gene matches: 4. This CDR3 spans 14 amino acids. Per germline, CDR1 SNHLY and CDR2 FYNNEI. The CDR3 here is CASSEAAGAHEQYF. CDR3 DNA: TGTGCCAGCAGTGAAGCGGCGGGAGCCCACGAGCAGTACTTC.

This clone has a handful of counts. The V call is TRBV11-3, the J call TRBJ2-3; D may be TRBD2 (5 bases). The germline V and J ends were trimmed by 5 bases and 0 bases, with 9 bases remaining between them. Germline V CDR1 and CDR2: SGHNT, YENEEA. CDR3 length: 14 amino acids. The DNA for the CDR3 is TGTGCCAGCAGCCCCGGGAAAAGCACAGATACGCAGTATTTT. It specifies CASSPGKSTDTQYF.

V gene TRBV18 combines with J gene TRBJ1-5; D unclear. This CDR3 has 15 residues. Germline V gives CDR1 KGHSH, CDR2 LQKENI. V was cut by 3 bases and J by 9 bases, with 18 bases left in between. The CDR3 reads CASSPSLGESLPQHF. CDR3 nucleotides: TGTGCCAGCTCACCGTCCTTGGGAGAGAGTTTGCCCCAGCATTTT.

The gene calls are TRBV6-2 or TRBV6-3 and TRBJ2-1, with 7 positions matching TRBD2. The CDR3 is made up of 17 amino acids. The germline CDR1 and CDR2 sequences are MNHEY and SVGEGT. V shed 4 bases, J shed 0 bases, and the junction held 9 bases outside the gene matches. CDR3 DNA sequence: TGTGCCAGCAGTTTTGGGAGGGACTCCAGCTCCTACAATGAGCAGTTCTTC. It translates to CASSFGRDSSSYNEQFF.

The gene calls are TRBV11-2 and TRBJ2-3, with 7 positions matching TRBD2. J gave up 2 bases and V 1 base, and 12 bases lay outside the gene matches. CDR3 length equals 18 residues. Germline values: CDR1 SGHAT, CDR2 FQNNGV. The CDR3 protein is CASSLGIGLGVHTDTQYF. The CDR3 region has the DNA TGTGCCAGCAGCTTAGGGATCGGACTAGGGGTTCACACAGATACGCAGTATTTT.

CDR3 nucleotides: TGTGCCAGCAGACCAGAGGGGACAGGGGCATGGCAGCCCCAGCATTTT. Encoded protein: CASRPEGTGAWQPQHF. J is TRBJ1-5 and V is TRBV28; 10 bases are a match to TRBD1. Trimming removed 6 bases from V and 7 bases from J; junction bases left unmatched: 12. Germline CDR1 MDHEN, CDR2 SYDVKM. The CDR3 runs to 16 residues.

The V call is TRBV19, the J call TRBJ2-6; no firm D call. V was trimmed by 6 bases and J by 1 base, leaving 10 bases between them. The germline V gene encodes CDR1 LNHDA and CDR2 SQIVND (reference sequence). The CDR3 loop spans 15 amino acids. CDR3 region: CASRLGSSGANVLTF. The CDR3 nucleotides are TGTGCCAGTAGACTCGGGTCATCTGGGGCCAACGTCCTGACTTTC.

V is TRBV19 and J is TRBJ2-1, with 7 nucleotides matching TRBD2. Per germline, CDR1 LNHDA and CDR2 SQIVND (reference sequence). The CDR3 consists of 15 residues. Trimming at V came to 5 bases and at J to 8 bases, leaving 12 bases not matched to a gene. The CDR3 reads CASSARPGLLDEQFF. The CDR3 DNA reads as TGTGCCAGTAGTGCCCGCCCGGGACTATTGGATGAGCAGTTCTTC. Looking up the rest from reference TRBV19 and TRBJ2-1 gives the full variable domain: DGGITQSPKYLFRKEGQNVTLSCEQNLNHDAMYWYRQDPGQGLRLIYYSQIVNDFQKGDIAEGYSVSREKKESFPLTVTSAQKNPTAFYLCASSARPGLLDEQFFGPGTRLTVL.